The 22 T cell receptor beta chains below come from one sample, sequenced in a study of beta chain features in type 1 diabetes. Sequencing targeted expressed TCRB transcripts, as all isolated RNA had been reverse transcribed. The assay was immunoSEQ multiplex PCR, and TCRdb's table has in-frame clones only and misses some. The sample records about 330,000 clones, approximately 11% being singletons. The sequenced sample was naive CD4+ T cells from blood. The receptors come from a woman aged 25 to 39 in good health.

This clone was seen a few times. The rearrangement joins TRBV7-3 to TRBJ2-3; D unresolved. The CDR3 covers 13 residues. Germline CDR1 and CDR2: SGHTA and FQGTGA. V was cut by 2 bases and J by 5 bases, with 8 bases left in between. The CDR3 region has the DNA TGTGCCAGCAGCTTAGGAGTTAAAGATACGCAGTATTTT. It codes for CASSLGVKDTQYF.

The rearrangement links TRBV14 to TRBJ2-1, with TRBD2 as a possible D gene (7 bases). The CDR3 has 16 residues. Germline V gene sequence: CDR1 SGHDN, CDR2 FVKESK. The germline V and J ends were trimmed by 0 bases and 12 bases, with 21 bases remaining between them. CDR3 nucleotides: TGTGCCAGCAGCCAAGATCTTCTGCGGGGGCAGCTAGGGCAGTTCTTC. Protein product: CASSQDLLRGQLGQFF.

The sample holds a few counts of this clone. This sequence joins TRBV7-3 and TRBJ2-3, with 7 bases fitting TRBD2. The V and J ends lost 2 bases and 5 bases, in that order; junction bases with no gene match: 4. The CDR3 runs 14 residues. Germline V gene sequence: CDR1 SGHTA, CDR2 FQGTGA. The CDR3 loop reads CASSLASGVDTQYF. The CDR3 nucleotides are TGTGCCAGCAGCTTAGCCAGCGGGGTAGATACGCAGTATTTT.

This clone was seen more than once but under ten times. The J gene is TRBJ2-1, the V gene TRBV29-1, with a tentative D call TRBD1 (5 bases). V was cut by 3 bases and J by 7 bases, with 10 bases left in between. Germline V lookup: CDR1 SQVTM, CDR2 ANQGSEA. CDR3 length: 12 residues. This CDR3 reads CSVEGQVNEQFF. DNA of the CDR3: TGCAGCGTTGAGGGGCAGGTTAATGAGCAGTTCTTC.

This clone has just a few counts. This chain connects TRBV25-1 to TRBJ2-1, with a possible D match to TRBD2 (5 bases). The CDR3 contains 15 residues. Trimming shortened V by 1 base and J by 4 bases, and 11 bases separated the two germline ends. The germline CDR1 and CDR2 sequences are MGHDK and SYGVNS. This CDR3 is CASSESPDFYNEQFF. Here the CDR3 DNA reads TGTGCCAGCAGTGAATCCCCGGACTTTTACAATGAGCAGTTCTTC.

CDR3 in amino acids: CASSYPGGTQYF. CDR3 coding DNA: TGTGCCAGCAGTTACCCAGGAGGTACGCAGTATTTT. The chain links TRBV6-5 to TRBJ2-3; D possibly corresponds to TRBD2 (5 bases). The germline V and J ends were trimmed by 2 bases and 8 bases, with 8 bases remaining between them. The CDR3 is 12 residues long. CDR1 is MNHEY and CDR2 is SVGAGI in the germline V gene.

The chain couples TRBV15 to TRBJ2-1, with no clear D. This CDR3 spans 13 amino acids. V lost 0 bases, J lost 9 bases, and 9 bases lay in between. Germline assignment: CDR1 LNHNV and CDR2 YYDKDF (reference sequence). The CDR3 nucleotides read TGTGCCACCAGCAGAGATACGGAGTTTGAGCAGTTCTTC. This gives the protein CATSRDTEFEQFF.

The chain couples TRBV7-3 to TRBJ1-5, with unresolved D. The CDR3 sequence is 15 residues long. Germline V gene sequence: CDR1 SGHTA, CDR2 FQGTGA. The V end was cut by 2 bases, the J end by 7 bases, with 15 bases between. CDR3 DNA: TGTGCCAGCAGCTTAGTGGGTGACCCGGAGCAGCCCCAGCATTTT. As protein: CASSLVGDPEQPQHF.

The V and J genes are TRBV4-2 and TRBJ1-2; 8 bases are a match to TRBD1. V was pared by 3 bases and J by 5 bases, with 11 bases of the junction left unmatched. Germline assignment: CDR1 LGHNA and CDR2 YNFKEQ. The CDR3 runs 16 residues. CDR3 nucleotide sequence: TGTGCCAGCAGCCATGAGACGGACAGGGTTAAATATGGCTACACCTTC. Amino acid sequence: CASSHETDRVKYGYTF.

In this sample, this clone turned up a few times. The rearrangement joins TRBV4-1 to TRBJ1-2, with D possibly matching TRBD1 (6 bases). Looked up from germline, CDR1 is MGHRA and CDR2 is YSYEKL. V lost 0 bases to trimming and J lost 4 bases, with 12 bases between them. The CDR3 runs to 15 residues. The CDR3 DNA is TGCGCCAGCAGCCAAGATCGAGGCAGGGGCTATGGCTACACCTTC. Translated: CASSQDRGRGYGYTF.

This clone turned up a few times. The same CDR3 can be traced to other DNA sequences in this sample. The chain links TRBV19 to TRBJ2-7; 11 nucleotides match TRBD2. The CDR3 runs 15 residues. Trimming took 5 bases from V and 2 from J; bases not matched to a gene: 5. Per the germline V gene, CDR1 is LNHDA and CDR2 is SQIVND (reference sequence). CDR3 region: CASSSGTSGTYEQYF. CDR3 coding DNA: TGTGCCAGTAGTTCAGGGACTAGCGGAACCTACGAGCAGTACTTC.

This clone was seen a handful of times. The chain is built from TRBV4-2 and TRBJ2-7; D uncertain. Germline lookup yields CDR1 LGHNA and CDR2 YNFKEQ. V lost 0 bases and J 0 bases, leaving 9 bases between the germline ends. The CDR3 is made up of 15 amino acids. The CDR3: CASSQELAGSYEQYF. The CDR3 nucleotides read TGTGCCAGCAGCCAAGAGTTGGCAGGCTCCTACGAGCAGTACTTC.

The rearrangement joins TRBV7-3 to TRBJ1-4; 9 nucleotides line up with TRBD1. V trimming: 2 bases; J trimming: 7 bases; junction bases outside the gene matches: 5. The CDR3 totals 15 residues. Germline assignment: CDR1 SGHTA and CDR2 FQGTGA. For the CDR3, the DNA is TGTGCCAGCAGCTTATCCGGGACAGGGCGTGAAAAACTGTTTTTT. Its translation is CASSLSGTGREKLFF.

This clone showed up just a few times. V is TRBV28 and J is TRBJ2-7, with D possibly TRBD1 on 5 matching bases. Germline V gene lookup returns CDR1 MDHEN and CDR2 SYDVKM. The ends were cut back, 7 bases at V and 0 bases at J, with 10 bases in the middle. The CDR3 totals 13 residues. CDR3 in amino acids: CASIGQASYEQYF. CDR3 DNA sequence: TGTGCCAGCATCGGACAAGCCTCCTACGAGCAGTACTTC.

This clone was detected only a few times. J is TRBJ1-1 and V is TRBV27; no clear D. Trimming cost V 0 bases and J 6 bases, with 17 bases left between them. The CDR3 has 16 residues. The germline V gene encodes CDR1 MNHEY and CDR2 SMNVEV (reference sequence). CDR3 region: CASSLSPPRGAAEAFF. In DNA, the CDR3 is TGTGCCAGCAGTTTATCACCCCCACGGGGTGCTGCTGAAGCTTTCTTT.

This chain connects TRBV14 to TRBJ2-7, with a weak D call TRBD2 (5 bases). Germline CDR1 is SGHDN and CDR2 is FVKESK. V lost 3 bases, J lost 6 bases, and 18 bases lay in between. The CDR3 spans 15 residues. The CDR3 nucleotides read TGTGCCAGCAGCCACTACCCGCCGGGGTTGGGCGAGCAGTACTTC. It encodes CASSHYPPGLGEQYF.

This clone appeared once. The V call is TRBV6-5, the J call TRBJ1-1; 7 bases fit TRBD1. Germline trimming cut 7 bases from V and 0 bases from J; bases unmatched to any gene: 5. This CDR3 spans 14 amino acids. Germline V CDR1 and CDR2: MNHEY, SVGAGI. The chain's CDR3 is CASKTQGMNTEAFF. The DNA for the CDR3 is TGTGCCAGCAAAACACAGGGGATGAACACTGAAGCTTTCTTT.

In this sample, this clone turned up a few times. The chain recombines TRBV5-4 with TRBJ2-1, with 8 bases lining up with TRBD2. J gave up 2 bases and V 0 bases, and 4 bases lay outside the gene matches. This CDR3 comprises 16 residues. Per germline, CDR1 SGHNT and CDR2 YYREEE (reference sequence). The CDR3 DNA is TGTGCCAGCAGCTTGGGTACTAGCGGCACCTACAATGAGCAGTTCTTC. It codes for CASSLGTSGTYNEQFF. Supplemented by reference TRBV5-4 and TRBJ2-1, the full variable domain reads ETGVTQSPTHLIKTRGQQVTLRCSSQSGHNTVSWYQQALGQGPQFIFQYYREEENGRGNFPPRFSGLQFPNYSSELNVNALELDDSALYLCASSLGTSGTYNEQFFGPGTRLTVL.

This clone was seen only a few times. The CDR3 region is CASSQNRGWAETQYF. The DNA for the CDR3 is TGCGCCAGCAGCCAAAACAGGGGGTGGGCAGAGACCCAGTACTTC. The chain combines TRBV4-3 with TRBJ2-5, with TRBD1 identical over 8 bases. J lost 4 bases, V lost 2 bases, and 6 bases had no gene match. In germline, CDR1 is LGHNA, CDR2 YSLEER. This CDR3 has 15 residues.

The chain combines TRBV5-6 with TRBJ2-5, with D possibly TRBD2 on 6 matching bases. The CDR3 length is 14 residues. Germline V gene data show CDR1 as SGHDT and CDR2 as YYEEEE. Trimming took off 1 base at V and 1 base at J, with 8 bases between the two ends. CDR3 residues: CASSLPRGQETQYF. CDR3 DNA: TGTGCCAGCAGCTTGCCGCGGGGCCAAGAGACCCAGTACTTC.

Here the CDR3 reads CAWSRQGSRVFEKLFF. The CDR3 coding sequence is TGTGCCTGGAGTCGGCAGGGTAGTAGAGTTTTTGAAAAACTGTTTTTT. V is TRBV30 and J is TRBJ1-4; D might be TRBD1 (5 bases). This CDR3 is built from 16 residues. Per the germline V gene, CDR1 is GTSNPN and CDR2 is SVGIG (reference sequence). The V end was cut by 2 bases, the J end by 7 bases, with 20 bases between.

A few counts support this clone. The chain links TRBV9 to TRBJ2-3; D is possibly TRBD2 (5 bases). The CDR3 contains 17 residues. V lost 1 base and J 1 base, leaving 16 bases between the germline ends. Germline V CDR1 and CDR2: SGDLS, YYNGEE. CDR3 in DNA: TGTGCCAGCAGCGTACCCCGCCTAGCCCCCGGCACAGATACGCAGTATTTT. This translates into CASSVPRLAPGTDTQYF.